This TCR beta chain was captured by sequencing in a study of cytomegalovirus exposure and HLA in healthy donors. Overall study: Drawn from HLA-typed donors, about 82 million unique TCRs were held in an early data release. Study findings and constraints: Analyzed later, association rates of TCRs varied across HLA loci, with DRB1 most and HLA-C fewest.

PCR amplification relied on 60 Vbeta primers (plus 13 Jbeta primers). Assay: immunoSEQ multiplex PCR; the TCRdb copy retains only in-frame clones and omits some. The table shows under 300,000 clones, with 80% to 85% occurring only once. Germline assignment: CDR1 MNHEY and CDR2 SMNVEV (reference sequence). This CDR3 region has 15 residues. V was trimmed by 6 bases and J by 0 bases, leaving 12 bases between them. A remark on this clone: The antigen is not known.

The TCR was taken from an older woman in good health and CMV-seropositive. This chain uses TRBV27 with TRBJ1-5; D gene uncertain. Source material: PBMCs. CDR3 sequence reads: CASRNGAYSNQPQHF. CDR3 nucleotide sequence: TGTGCCAGCAGGAACGGAGCCTATAGCAATCAGCCCCAGCATTTT.